One and the same sample provided the 11 T cell receptor delta chains below, sequenced in a study of Vδ1+ human thymocytes. Their target antigens are unknown. Study-wide findings and caveats: In the thymus, TRG and TRD repertoires looked highly polyclonal with Gaussian CDR3 lengths.

Extracted RNA was reverse transcribed into cDNA. The CDR3 regions were amplified by multiplex PCR from V-gene primers to a constant-region primer. TCRdb re-analyzed the multiplex PCR reads via CATT. The sample holds 21,000 or so delta-chain clones; over 7% are singletons and the top ten take 0.85% to 1%. Material for sequencing was Vdelta1+ gamma-delta thymocytes from the thymus. Subset defined: FACS-sorted CD3+ TCRalphabeta- TCRVdelta1+ TCRVdelta2- thymocytes. Receptors originate from a child under two years old who had congenital heart surgery.

This sequence joins TRDV1 and TRDJ1, with 10 bases lining up with TRDD3. CDR1 and CDR2 from the germline V gene are TSWWSYY and QGS. V trimming: 2 bases; J trimming: 1 base; junction bases outside the gene matches: 28. This CDR3 spans 24 amino acids. The CDR3 sequence is CALGEIFWGISRVSIKRGTDKLIF. CDR3 coding DNA: TGTGCTCTTGGGGAAATCTTCTGGGGGATATCACGAGTGTCCATAAAGCGGGGCACCGATAAACTCATCTTT.

This clone has just a few counts. The chain is built from TRDV1 and TRDJ1; the match to TRDD3 covers 9 bases. The CDR3 is 20 amino acids. Trimming cost V 1 base and J 2 bases; bases outside gene matches: 17. Germline V CDR1 and CDR2: TSWWSYY, QGS. CDR3 region: CALGEPPLIRALGDTDKLIF. As DNA, the CDR3 is TGTGCTCTTGGGGAACCACCTTTAATACGTGCCCTGGGGGATACCGATAAACTCATCTTT.

The chain combines TRDV1 with TRDJ1; D gene ambiguous. Germline-derived CDR1 and CDR2 are TSWWSYY and QGS. V lost 1 base to trimming and J lost 0 bases, with 18 bases between them. The CDR3 contains 18 residues. CDR3 amino acids: CALGEPPIRYAYTDKLIF. For the CDR3, the DNA is TGTGCTCTTGGGGAACCACCAATAAGGTACGCGTACACCGATAAACTCATCTTT.

The V and J genes are TRDV1 and TRDJ1, with D possibly matching TRDD3 (8 bases). The V and J ends lost 5 bases and 0 bases respectively, with 28 bases between them. CDR1 is TSWWSYY, CDR2 QGS, per germline. The CDR3 length is 20 residues. CDR3 protein: CALGLFLLWRDTPYTDKLIF. Written as DNA, the CDR3 is TGTGCTCTTGGGTTGTTCCTACTATGGAGGGATACGCCGTACACCGATAAACTCATCTTT.

This clone showed up just a few times. The chain employs TRDV2 and TRDJ1; 8 bases align to TRDD3. CDR3 length: 20 residues. The J segment lost 9 bases and the V segment lost 0 bases, leaving 26 bases of the junction unmatched. From germline, CDR1 is GEAIGNYY and CDR2 EKD. The CDR3 is CACDTEWRFWGKSKLGELIF. DNA of the CDR3: TGTGCCTGTGACACCGAGTGGAGATTCTGGGGGAAATCCAAGCTCGGCGAACTCATCTTT.

In this sample, this clone turned up a few times. The chain recombines TRDV1 with TRDJ1; D unresolved. Trimming cost V 9 bases and J 0 bases, with 14 bases left between them. The CDR3 runs to 14 residues. CDR1 is TSWWSYY, CDR2 QGS, per germline. CDR3 nucleotides: TGTGCTCTAATCACCGTAACTGACACCGATAAACTCATCTTT. This encodes CALITVTDTDKLIF.

The chain has TRDV1 and TRDJ1; 9 bases line up with TRDD3. TCRdb is silent on the J gene; assignment here came from matching the DNA to germline. The V segment lost 0 bases and the J segment 0 bases; nucleotides outside the gene matches: 23. Germline CDR1 is TSWWSYY and CDR2 is QGS. The length of the CDR3 is 23 residues. DNA of the CDR3: TGTGCTCTTGGGGAACTTAGCGTCCTTCCACCATCCACTGGGGGACCAGACACCGATAAACTCATCTTT. Its protein product is CALGELSVLPPSTGGPDTDKLIF.

This sequence joins TRDV1 and TRDJ1; D perhaps matches TRDD2 (5 bases). The germline V gene encodes CDR1 TSWWSYY and CDR2 QGS. Trimming left V 2 bases short and J 0 bases short, with 34 bases between. This CDR3 contains 23 residues. The CDR3 DNA reads TGTGCTCTTGGGGAAGACGTGGGCTTCCCGAAGTTGGTTCATCCCCGGTACACCGATAAACTCATCTTT. It encodes CALGEDVGFPKLVHPRYTDKLIF.

This rearrangement joins TRDV1 to TRDJ1; perhaps TRDD3 as D (6 bases). No J gene is reported in TCRdb; it was inferred here by comparing the DNA with germline. The germline gives CDR1 TSWWSYY, CDR2 QGS. The CDR3 totals 17 residues. The V end was cut by 0 bases, the J end by 0 bases, with 14 bases between. This CDR3 reads CALGELGDWRYTDKLIF. Written as DNA, the CDR3 is TGTGCTCTTGGGGAACTGGGGGACTGGCGGTACACCGATAAACTCATCTTT.

This clone was counted between two and nine times. V usage is TRDV1 and J usage is TRDJ1, with a tentative D call TRDD2 (9 bases). Germline V lookup: CDR1 TSWWSYY, CDR2 QGS. V lost 4 bases, J lost 0 bases, and 30 bases lay in between. The CDR3 runs 21 residues. The CDR3 spells CALGVGLPTTGGFHYTDKLIF. DNA for the CDR3: TGTGCTCTTGGGGTAGGCCTTCCTACTACTGGGGGCTTCCATTACACCGATAAACTCATCTTT.

V is TRDV1 and J is TRDJ1, with 13 bases lining up with TRDD3. The CDR3 runs 24 residues. Per germline, CDR1 TSWWSYY and CDR2 QGS. Trimming removed 1 base from V and 0 bases from J; junction bases left unmatched: 23. Here the CDR3 DNA reads TGTGCTCTTGGGGAACGGGCTTCCTACAAAATTTACTGGGGGATACGGCCGTACACCGATAAACTCATCTTT. It yields the protein CALGERASYKIYWGIRPYTDKLIF.